This T cell receptor beta chain was captured in a study of blood T cell repertoires in COVID-19 (dated by TCRdb to the early 2020s). About the investigation overall: Samples covering the acute and convalescent phases of COVID-19 were provided by collaborators in the United States, Italy and Spain. The material from the prospective study consisted of cDNA or gDNA derived from T cells, B-cell-depleted T cells, or PBMCs. Deeply sampled blood TCRbeta repertoires from subjects exposed to, actively infected with, or recovered from COVID-19 were included in the dataset. A freely available public database, intended as a resource for researchers studying the immune response to SARS-CoV-2, is where the repertoires were released. The samples were drawn from the first 160 participants of the ongoing ImmuneRACE study and from 1,254 subjects provided by 6 global collaborators. Sample metadata almost always included a de-identified subject ID, COVID-19 status, age in years and sex. HLA class I and class II types, where available, came from metadata supplied by the sample provider rather than from assay-based typing. Overall results and qualifications from the work: How much clinical and demographic metadata was included differed by source and by participant, and the metadata was provided uncurated.

Turning to this clone: It has no known antigen specificity. It has no much larger one-base neighbor in the sample; base qualities were not kept.

In the germline V gene, CDR1 corresponds to SGDLS and CDR2 to YYNGEE. V drops 0 bases and J drops 15 bases, leaving 16 bases in between. Measured from the cysteine to the phenylalanine, the CDR3 is 14 residues long. The CDR3 DNA has 42 bases and is translated from base 1. TCRbeta CDR3 regions were amplified from genomic DNA using the immunoSEQ Assay, a bias-controlled multiplex PCR. On the authors' methods: The number of nucleated cells in each sample was estimated by amplification of reference gene primers within the assay. Sequence reads were collapsed and filtered to measure the absolute abundance of every unique TCRbeta CDR3 rearrangement. For each sample, productive Simpson clonality was calculated as the square root of Simpson's diversity index over productive rearrangements. What TCRdb holds here is the immuneACCESS table cut down to in-frame rearrangements. Part of the clones is not present; checked against another copy, under half of the missing clones reflect an unresolved V gene, and the others are unexplained. That table furnishes V, J and clone size, whereas the DNA furnished D and trimming. Across this sample there are about 280,000 clones, with about 87% seen only once. The ten largest account for 4.1% of the sample.

Participants in the prospective study were enrolled through a virtual design, were aged 18 to 89 years, and lived in 24 United States geographic areas. Cohort assignment in the prospective study relied on participant-reported clinical history from a screening survey and a study questionnaire. In the prospective study, whole blood, serum and a nasopharyngeal or oropharyngeal swab were collected from each participant by mobile phlebotomists. Participants in the prospective study had the option to provide additional blood draws and questionnaires over a roughly two-month period. Blood samples from the prospective study were shipped frozen or at room temperature prior to DNA extraction.

The sequencing sample was made of PBMCs or T cells enriched from blood (not recorded which). The clonotype originates from a woman in her twenties or thirties with acute COVID-19. The V and J genes are TRBV9 and TRBJ1-6; no D gene is confidently identified. The CDR3 protein is CASSVDFGEAILHF. The bases read TGTGCCAGCAGCGTAGATTTCGGGGAGGCAATCCTCCACTTT.